The sample holds a few counts of the clone carrying this T cell receptor beta chain. This sample is drawn from a study of blood T cells in healthy people across ages. Using a J-beta primer mix together with a sample-barcoded 5' primer, a second PCR was run for about 6 to 11 cycles. One entry per CDR3 protein, called by TCRdb with MiXCR from the 5' RACE reads. The profile shows about 1,500,000 distinct CDR3 sequences, roughly 40% of them singletons. Germline-derived CDR1 and CDR2 are SEHNR and FQNEAQ (reference sequence). The CDR3 runs 16 residues. J was trimmed by 0 bases and V by 5 bases; bases with no gene match: 5.

The receptor was isolated from a woman younger than 30 in good health. The rearrangement joins TRBV7-9 to TRBJ2-1, with 9 bases that match TRBD1. What was sequenced was blood. CDR3 residues: CASSRGTGSSYNEQFF. CDR3 nucleotide sequence: TGTGCCAGCAGCCGCGGGACAGGGAGCTCCTACAATGAGCAGTTCTTC.